This T cell receptor beta chain was sequenced during a study of regulatory T cells in long-lasting Graves disease. The germline V and J ends were trimmed by 6 bases and 4 bases, with 13 bases remaining between them. CDR3 length: 14 residues. General study points: TCR diversity in persistent Graves' patients was below that of newly diagnosed ones. Persistent disease showed a preference for TRBV28, TRBJ1-2 and TRBJ2-5.

There are many counts of this clonotype. The antigen remains unidentified. Both iRepertoire HTBI primers and Arm-PCR of CDR3 regions were used to build the TCR beta libraries. MiXCR, run by TCRdb on the multiplex PCR reads, gives a single entry per CDR3 protein. Of 560,000 or so distinct CDR3 sequences in the sample, about 16% were seen once. Documented time point: newly diagnosed GD, antithyroid drugs for less than 3 months. With RNA extracted from PBMCs as input, the TCR library was made. These data were likewise used in another study, on T cells in Graves' hyperthyroidism and ophthalmopathy.

The source is a man between 18 and 29 years old with Graves disease. Sample: peripheral blood mononuclear cells (PBMCs), taken at new diagnosis, from a patient treated with antithyroid drugs. J is TRBJ2-1 and V is TRBV12-3 or TRBV12-4; a possible D gene is TRBD2 (6 bases). The DNA for the CDR3 is TGTGCCAGCAGGCCATGGGACTCTTACAATGAGCAGTTCTTC. Translated, it gives CASRPWDSYNEQFF.